This T cell receptor (beta chain) was recovered during a study of T cells expressing NK-cell markers. Study observations and caveats: The CD3+CD56-NKG2C+ fraction of several donors was also led by these clonotypes.

Comments on this clonotype: Its antigen is unknown.

Germline V gene sequence: CDR1 SGHNT, CDR2 YYREEE (reference sequence). The CDR3 consists of 15 residues. TCRdb reprocessed the 5' RACE reads, with one entry per CDR3 protein and no DNA. The sample includes 300,000 to 450,000 distinct CDR3 sequences. This rearrangement joins TRBV5-4 to TRBJ2-1; TCRdb gives TRBD1 as the D gene, but with no DNA this cannot be confirmed. This receptor was taken from a man aged 18-70 years in good health. The sequenced sample consisted of blood T cells: a sorted CD56 or NKG2C T cell subset, CD4+ or CD8+ T cells, or bulk PBMC T cells (not recorded which). The CDR3 spells CASSHRTGLRNEQFF.